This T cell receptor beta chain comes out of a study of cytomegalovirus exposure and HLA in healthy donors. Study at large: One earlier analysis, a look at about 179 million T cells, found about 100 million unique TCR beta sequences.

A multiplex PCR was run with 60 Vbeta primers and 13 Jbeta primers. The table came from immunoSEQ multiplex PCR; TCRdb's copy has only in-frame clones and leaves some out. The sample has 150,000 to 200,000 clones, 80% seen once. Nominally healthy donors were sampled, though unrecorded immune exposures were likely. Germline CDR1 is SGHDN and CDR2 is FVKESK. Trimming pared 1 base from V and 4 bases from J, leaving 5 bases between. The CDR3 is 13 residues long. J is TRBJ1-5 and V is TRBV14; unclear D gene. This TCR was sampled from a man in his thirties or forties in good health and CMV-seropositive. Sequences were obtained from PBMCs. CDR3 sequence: CASSQAPNQPQHF. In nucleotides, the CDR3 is TGTGCCAGCAGCCAAGCCCCAAATCAGCCCCAGCATTTT.